The 10 T cell receptor beta chains below were found in one sample sequenced in a study of blood T cell repertoires in COVID-19. Some clones are missing from TCRdb's copy, which holds only in-frame ones; the method was immunoSEQ multiplex PCR. The data hold around 250,000 clones, with more than 70% observed a single time. The specimen sequenced was peripheral blood. These receptors all come from a man aged 80 or over with acute or convalescent COVID-19.

The CDR3 nucleotides read TGTGCCAGCAGCTCCGGACAGGTAAATCAGCCCCAGCATTTT. Protein: CASSSGQVNQPQHF. This chain links TRBV7-2 with TRBJ1-5, with 7 bases that match TRBD1. Looked up from germline, CDR1 is SGHTA and CDR2 is FQGNSA. There are 14 residues in the CDR3. The V segment lost 4 bases and the J segment 4 bases; nucleotides outside the gene matches: 4.

The rearrangement links TRBV2 to TRBJ1-3, with 9 bases that match TRBD1. CDR3 length: 17 residues. V lost 3 bases and J lost 0; bases outside the gene matches: 6. Germline-derived CDR1 and CDR2 are SNHLY and FYNNEI. In nucleotides, the CDR3 is TGTGCCAGCAGTGAGGACAGGGGAGTCTCCTCTGGAAACACCATATATTTT. Translation: CASSEDRGVSSGNTIYF.

This clone has a single count. The rearrangement joins TRBV3-1 (or the pseudogene TRBV3-2) to TRBJ2-7; 10 bases align to TRBD2. This CDR3 region has 18 residues. The V and J ends lost 4 bases and 3 bases, in that order; junction bases with no gene match: 15. The germline CDR1 and CDR2 sequences are LGHDT and YNNKEL (reference sequence). CDR3 sequence: CASSLAGGPMPPGYEQYF. The CDR3 DNA reads TGTGCCAGCAGCCTAGCGGGGGGCCCCATGCCGCCTGGCTACGAGCAGTACTTC.

This clone has a single count. CDR3 nucleotide sequence: TGCGCCAGCACCCGACAGGGAACTAATGAAAAACTGTTTTTT. As protein: CASTRQGTNEKLFF. V usage is TRBV5-1 and J usage is TRBJ1-4, with TRBD1 matching 7 bases. This CDR3 is 14 amino acids long. With 6 bases clipped from V and 1 base from J, the junction kept 3 bases outside the gene matches. CDR1 and CDR2 (germline): SGHRS, YFSETQ.

This clone was observed a single time. V and J are TRBV19 and TRBJ1-2, with D perhaps matching TRBD1 (5 bases). The CDR3 runs to 14 residues. The V and J ends lost 1 base and 7 bases respectively, with 13 bases between them. CDR1 LNHDA and CDR2 SQIVND come from the germline V gene (reference sequence). CDR3 amino acids: CASSIVTAGLGYTF. Written as DNA, the CDR3 is TGTGCCAGTAGTATAGTGACGGCAGGGCTTGGCTACACCTTC.

The genes are TRBV7-2 and TRBJ2-5; a weak D match, TRBD2 (5 bases). Germline values: CDR1 SGHTA, CDR2 FQGNSA. V was clipped by 0 bases and J by 6 bases, with 14 bases between them. This CDR3 contains 15 residues. The CDR3 coding sequence is TGTGCCAGCAGCTTAGCGTTGGGTCCCGGGAAGACCCAGTACTTC. This sequence encodes CASSLALGPGKTQYF. The full variable domain, in which reference TRBV7-2 and TRBJ2-5 provide the parts outside the CDR3, is GAGVSQSPSNKVTEKGKDVELRCDPISGHTALYWYRQSLGQGLEFLIYFQGNSAPDKSGLPSDRFSAERTGGSVSTLTIQRTQQEDSAVYLCASSLALGPGKTQYFGPGTRLLVL.

This chain uses TRBV28 with TRBJ1-5; 7 positions match TRBD1. CDR1 is MDHEN, CDR2 SYDVKM, per germline. The CDR3 spans 14 residues. Germline trimming cut 6 bases from V and 3 bases from J; bases unmatched to any gene: 5. The CDR3: CASSQTGDNQPQHF. CDR3 in DNA: TGTGCCAGCAGCCAAACAGGGGACAATCAGCCCCAGCATTTT.

Regarding this clone: The junction shows a germline mismatch at one end, possibly a read error. The chain recombines TRBV5-4 with TRBJ2-7; a possible D gene is TRBD2 (6 bases). Germline V gene lookup returns CDR1 SGHNT and CDR2 YYREEE (reference sequence). This CDR3 has 15 residues. CDR3 sequence (DNA): TGTGCCGGCAGCTTTAGGGGACCGGGACTCCACGAGCAGTACTTC. Translating gives CAGSFRGPGLHEQYF. Full variable domain (outside the CDR3, taken from reference TRBV5-4 and TRBJ2-7): ETGVTQSPTHLIKTRGQQVTLRCSSQSGHNTVSWYQQALGQGPQFIFQYYREEENGRGNFPPRFSGLQFPNYSSELNVNALELDDSALYLCAGSFRGPGLHEQYFGPGTRLTVT.

This clone has just one count. The V call is TRBV7-2, the J call TRBJ1-1; D is undetermined. Per the germline V gene, CDR1 is SGHTA and CDR2 is FQGNSA. The CDR3 spans 18 residues. V was shortened by 5 bases and J by 5 bases, with 27 bases between the two germline ends. The CDR3 DNA is TGTGCCAGCAGCGCTTTTATTTCTCTCCAAGGCGCGGGGACTGAAGCTTTCTTT. As protein: CASSAFISLQGAGTEAFF.

A remark on this clone: Other DNA sequences of this sample code for an identical CDR3. The chain employs TRBV5-1 and TRBJ2-1; 10 nucleotides align to TRBD1. The CDR3 runs 17 residues. J gave up 4 bases and V 0 bases, and 7 bases lay outside the gene matches. Germline loops: CDR1 SGHRS, CDR2 YFSETQ. In DNA, the CDR3 is TGCGCCAGCAGCTTGGCCCCGCCGGGACAGGGGTACAATGAGCAGTTCTTC. Amino acids: CASSLAPPGQGYNEQFF.